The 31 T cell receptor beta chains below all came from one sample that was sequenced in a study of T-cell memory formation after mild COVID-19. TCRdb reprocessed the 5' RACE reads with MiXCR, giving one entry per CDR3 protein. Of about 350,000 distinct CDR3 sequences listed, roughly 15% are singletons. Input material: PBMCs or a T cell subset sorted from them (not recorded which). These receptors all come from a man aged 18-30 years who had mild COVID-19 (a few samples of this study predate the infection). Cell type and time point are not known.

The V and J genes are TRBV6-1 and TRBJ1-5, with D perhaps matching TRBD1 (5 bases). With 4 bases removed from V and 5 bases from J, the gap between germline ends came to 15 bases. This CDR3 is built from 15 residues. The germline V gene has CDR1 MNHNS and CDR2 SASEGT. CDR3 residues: CASSAGPWGDQPQHF. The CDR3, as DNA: TGTGCCAGCAGTGCGGGACCCTGGGGGGATCAGCCCCAGCATTTT.

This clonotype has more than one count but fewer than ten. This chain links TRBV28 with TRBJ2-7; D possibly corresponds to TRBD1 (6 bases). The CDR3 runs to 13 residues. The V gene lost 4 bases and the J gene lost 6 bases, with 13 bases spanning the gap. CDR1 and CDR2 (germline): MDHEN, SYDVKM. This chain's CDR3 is CASSWTQGSEQYV. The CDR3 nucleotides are TGTGCCAGCAGTTGGACACAGGGAAGCGAGCAGTACGTC.

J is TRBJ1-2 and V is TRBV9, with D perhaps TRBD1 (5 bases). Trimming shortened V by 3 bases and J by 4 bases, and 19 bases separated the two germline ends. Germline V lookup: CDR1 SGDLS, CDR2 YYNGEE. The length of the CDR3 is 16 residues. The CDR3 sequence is CASSAYGGQGVYGYTF. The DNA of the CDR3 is TGTGCCAGCAGCGCTTATGGGGGTCAGGGAGTCTATGGCTACACCTTC.

CDR3 DNA sequence: TGCGCCAGCAGCCCCACCGAGCGGGTGAATGAAGCTTTCTTT. As protein: CASSPTERVNEAFF. V and J are TRBV5-1 and TRBJ1-1; D is unresolved. This CDR3 contains 14 residues. Trimming shortened V by 4 bases and J by 7 bases, and 17 bases separated the two germline ends. Per the germline V gene, CDR1 is SGHRS and CDR2 is YFSETQ.

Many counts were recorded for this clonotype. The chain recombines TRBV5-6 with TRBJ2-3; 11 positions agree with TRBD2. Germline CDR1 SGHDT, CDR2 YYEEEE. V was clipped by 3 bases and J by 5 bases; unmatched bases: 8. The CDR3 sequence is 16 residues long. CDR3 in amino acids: CASSSLLAGERDTQYF. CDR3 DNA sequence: TGTGCCAGCAGCTCGTTACTAGCGGGGGAACGAGATACGCAGTATTTT.

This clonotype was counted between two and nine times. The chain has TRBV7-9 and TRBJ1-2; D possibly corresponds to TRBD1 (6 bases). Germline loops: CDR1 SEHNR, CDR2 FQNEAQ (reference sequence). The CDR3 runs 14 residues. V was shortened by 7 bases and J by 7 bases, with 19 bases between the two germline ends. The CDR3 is CASTPRGGILGYTF. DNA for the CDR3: TGTGCCAGCACACCGAGAGGGGGGATCCTTGGCTACACCTTC.

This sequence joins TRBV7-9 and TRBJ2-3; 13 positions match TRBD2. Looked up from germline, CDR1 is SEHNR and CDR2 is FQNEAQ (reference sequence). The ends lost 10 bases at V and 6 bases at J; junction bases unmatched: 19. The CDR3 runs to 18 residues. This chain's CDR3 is CATPGLAGSGGPTDTQYF. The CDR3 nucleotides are TGTGCCACTCCGGGACTAGCGGGGTCAGGGGGACCCACCGATACGCAGTATTTT.

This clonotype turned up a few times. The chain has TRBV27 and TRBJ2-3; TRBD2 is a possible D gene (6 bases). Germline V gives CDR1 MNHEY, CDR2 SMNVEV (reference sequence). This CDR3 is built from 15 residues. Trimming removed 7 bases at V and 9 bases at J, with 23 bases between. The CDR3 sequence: CASTRDGGPDRTQYF. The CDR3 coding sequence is TGTGCCAGCACCCGGGACGGGGGACCTGACAGAACGCAGTATTTT.

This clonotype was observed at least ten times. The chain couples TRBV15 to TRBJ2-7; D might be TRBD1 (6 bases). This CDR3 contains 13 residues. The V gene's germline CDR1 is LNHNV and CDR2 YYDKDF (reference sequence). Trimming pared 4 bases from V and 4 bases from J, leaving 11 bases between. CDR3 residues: CATSKYRAYEQYV. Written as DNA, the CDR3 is TGTGCCACCAGCAAATACAGGGCTTACGAGCAGTACGTC.

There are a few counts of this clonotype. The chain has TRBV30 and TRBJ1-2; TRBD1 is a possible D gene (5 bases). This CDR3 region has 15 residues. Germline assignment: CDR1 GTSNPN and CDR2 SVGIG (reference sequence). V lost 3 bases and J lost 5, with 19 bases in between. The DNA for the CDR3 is TGTGCCTGGAGGGTCCAAGGGGCGGGAGGGTATGGCTACACCTTC. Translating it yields CAWRVQGAGGYGYTF.

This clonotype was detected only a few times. The CDR3 region has the DNA TGTGCCAGCATGCCGTTCTCCTACAATGAGCAGTTCTTC. It encodes CASMPFSYNEQFF. The rearrangement joins TRBV7-9 to TRBJ2-1; D gene ambiguous. V was pared by 7 bases and J by 0 bases, with 7 bases between. Germline V gene sequence: CDR1 SEHNR, CDR2 FQNEAQ (reference sequence). The CDR3 spans 13 residues.

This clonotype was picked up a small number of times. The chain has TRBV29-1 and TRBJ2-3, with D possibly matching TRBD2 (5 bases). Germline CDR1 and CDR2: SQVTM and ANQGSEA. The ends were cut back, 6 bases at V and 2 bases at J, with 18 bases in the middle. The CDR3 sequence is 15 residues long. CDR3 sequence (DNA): TGCAGCGTGGCCTACACCGGGATAGACACAGATACGCAGTATTTT. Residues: CSVAYTGIDTDTQYF.

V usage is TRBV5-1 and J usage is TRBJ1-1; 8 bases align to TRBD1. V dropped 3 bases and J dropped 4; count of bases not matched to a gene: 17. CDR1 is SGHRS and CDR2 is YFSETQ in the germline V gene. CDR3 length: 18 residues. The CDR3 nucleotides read TGCGCCAGCAGCTCCGCACTCGGACAGGGAGGAAAGAGCACTGAAGCTTTCTTT. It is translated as CASSSALGQGGKSTEAFF.

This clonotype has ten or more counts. Here the CDR3 reads CASIKGGYNEQFF. Here the CDR3 DNA reads TGTGCCAGCATAAAAGGGGGATACAATGAGCAGTTCTTC. The rearrangement uses TRBV11-2 and TRBJ2-1; D possibly corresponds to TRBD1 (6 bases). Germline V gene sequence: CDR1 SGHAT, CDR2 FQNNGV. The CDR3 length is 13 residues. Deletions cut 7 bases from V and 4 bases from J, with 11 bases between.

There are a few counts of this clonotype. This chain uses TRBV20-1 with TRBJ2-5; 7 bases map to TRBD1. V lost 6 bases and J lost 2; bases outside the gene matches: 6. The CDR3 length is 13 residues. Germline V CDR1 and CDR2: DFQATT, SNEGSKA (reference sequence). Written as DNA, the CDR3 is TGCAGTGCCACAGGGGACCTACAAGAGACCCAGTACTTC. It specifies CSATGDLQETQYF.

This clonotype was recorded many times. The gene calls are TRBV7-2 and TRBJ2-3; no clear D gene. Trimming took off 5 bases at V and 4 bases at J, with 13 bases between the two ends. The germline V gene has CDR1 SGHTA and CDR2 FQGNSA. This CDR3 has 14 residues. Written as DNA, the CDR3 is TGTGCCAGCAGCCCTATATTAGGCGCAGATACGCAGTATTTT. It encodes CASSPILGADTQYF.

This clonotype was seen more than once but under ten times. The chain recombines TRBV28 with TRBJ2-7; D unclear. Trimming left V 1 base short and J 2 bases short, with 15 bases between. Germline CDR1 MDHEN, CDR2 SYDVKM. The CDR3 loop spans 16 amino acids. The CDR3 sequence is CASSLLSPLVPYEQYV. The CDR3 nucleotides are TGTGCCAGCAGTTTATTATCGCCCTTAGTCCCCTACGAGCAGTACGTC.

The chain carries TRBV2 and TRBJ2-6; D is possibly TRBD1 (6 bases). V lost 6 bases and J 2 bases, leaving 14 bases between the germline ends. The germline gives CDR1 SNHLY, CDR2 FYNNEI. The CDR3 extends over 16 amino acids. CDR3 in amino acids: CASSDFRGPGANVLTF. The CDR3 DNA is TGTGCCAGCAGCGACTTCAGGGGACCTGGGGCCAACGTCCTGACTTTC.

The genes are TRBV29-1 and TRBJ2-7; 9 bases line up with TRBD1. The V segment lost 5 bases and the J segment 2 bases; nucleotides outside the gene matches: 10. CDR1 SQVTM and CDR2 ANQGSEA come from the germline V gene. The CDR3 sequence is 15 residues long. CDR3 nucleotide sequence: TGCAGCGTTATGCATAGGACAGGGGCCACCTACGAGCAGTACTTC. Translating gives CSVMHRTGATYEQYF.

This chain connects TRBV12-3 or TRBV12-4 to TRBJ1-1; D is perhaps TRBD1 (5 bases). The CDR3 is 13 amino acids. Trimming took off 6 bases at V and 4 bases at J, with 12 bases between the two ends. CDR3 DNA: TGTGCCAGCAGGGTCACAGGATCCACTGAAGCTTTCTTT. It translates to CASRVTGSTEAFF.

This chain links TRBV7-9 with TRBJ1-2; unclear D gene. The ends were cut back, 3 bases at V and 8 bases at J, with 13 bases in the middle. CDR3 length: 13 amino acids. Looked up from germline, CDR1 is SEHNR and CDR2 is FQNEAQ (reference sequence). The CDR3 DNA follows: TGTGCCAGCAGCTTTGGTGGGCTTTTCGGCTACACCTTC. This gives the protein CASSFGGLFGYTF.

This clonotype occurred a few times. The CDR3 DNA sequence: TGTGCCAGCAGCCCCGGCGGTACCACAGATACGCAGTATTTT. Translated, it gives CASSPGGTTDTQYF. The J gene is TRBJ2-3, the V gene TRBV7-3; D gene unclear. With 5 bases removed from V and 2 bases from J, the gap between germline ends came to 11 bases. The germline gives CDR1 SGHTA, CDR2 FQGTGA. The CDR3 has 14 residues.

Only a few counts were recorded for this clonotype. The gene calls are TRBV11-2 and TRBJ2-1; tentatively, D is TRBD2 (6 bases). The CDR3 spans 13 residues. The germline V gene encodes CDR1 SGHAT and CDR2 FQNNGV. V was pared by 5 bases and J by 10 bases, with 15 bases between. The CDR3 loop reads CASSQFASAEQFF. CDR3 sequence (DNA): TGTGCCAGCAGCCAGTTCGCTAGCGCGGAGCAGTTCTTC. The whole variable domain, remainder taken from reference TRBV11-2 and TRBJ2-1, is EAGVAQSPRYKIIEKRQSVAFWCNPISGHATLYWYQQILGQGPKLLIQFQNNGVVDDSQLPKDRFSAERLKGVDSTLKIQPAKLEDSAVYLCASSQFASAEQFFGPGTRLTVL.

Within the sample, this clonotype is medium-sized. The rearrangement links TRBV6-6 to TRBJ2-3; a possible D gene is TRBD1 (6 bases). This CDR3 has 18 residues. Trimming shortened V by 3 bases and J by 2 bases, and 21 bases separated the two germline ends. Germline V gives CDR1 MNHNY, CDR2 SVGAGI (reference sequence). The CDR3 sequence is CASSYTSGGQRLTDTQYF. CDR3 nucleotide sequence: TGTGCCAGCAGTTATACCTCCGGAGGACAGCGTCTCACAGATACGCAGTATTTT.

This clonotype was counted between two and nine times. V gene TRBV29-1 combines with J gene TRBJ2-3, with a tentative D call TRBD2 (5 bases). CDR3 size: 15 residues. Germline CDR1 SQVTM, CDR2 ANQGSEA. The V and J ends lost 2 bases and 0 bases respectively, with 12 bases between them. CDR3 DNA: TGCAGCGTTGAACTCCCTAGCCGAAGCACAGATACGCAGTATTTT. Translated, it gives CSVELPSRSTDTQYF.

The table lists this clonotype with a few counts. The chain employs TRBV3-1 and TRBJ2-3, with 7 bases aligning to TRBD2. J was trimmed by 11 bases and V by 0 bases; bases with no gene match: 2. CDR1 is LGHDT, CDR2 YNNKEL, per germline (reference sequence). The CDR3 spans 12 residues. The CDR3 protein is CASSQDSGMQYF. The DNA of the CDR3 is TGTGCCAGCAGCCAAGACAGCGGGATGCAGTATTTT.

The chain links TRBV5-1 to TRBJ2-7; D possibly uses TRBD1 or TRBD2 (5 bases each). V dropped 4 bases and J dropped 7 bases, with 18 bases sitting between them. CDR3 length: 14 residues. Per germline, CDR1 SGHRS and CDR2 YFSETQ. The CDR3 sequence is CASSEPGPAVEQYF. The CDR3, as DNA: TGCGCCAGCAGCGAGCCGGGACCGGCGGTAGAGCAGTACTTC.

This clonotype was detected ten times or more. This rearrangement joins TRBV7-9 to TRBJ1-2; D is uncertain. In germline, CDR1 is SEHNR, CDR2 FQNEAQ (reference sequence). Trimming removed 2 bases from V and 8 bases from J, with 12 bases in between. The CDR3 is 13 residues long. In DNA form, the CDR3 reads TGTGCCAGCAGCTTACAGGACGACGGAGGCTACACCTTC. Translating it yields CASSLQDDGGYTF.

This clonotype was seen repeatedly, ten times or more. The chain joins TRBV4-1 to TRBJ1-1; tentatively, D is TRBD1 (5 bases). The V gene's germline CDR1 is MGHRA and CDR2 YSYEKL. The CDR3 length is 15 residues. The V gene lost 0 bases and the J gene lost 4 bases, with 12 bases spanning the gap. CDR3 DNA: TGCGCCAGCAGCCAAGATTTGGGGGGAGGCACTGAAGCTTTCTTT. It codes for CASSQDLGGGTEAFF.

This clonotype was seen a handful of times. CDR3 region: CASSLLIQETQYF. The CDR3 coding sequence is TGCGCCAGCAGCTTGCTCATACAAGAGACCCAGTACTTC. V is TRBV5-1 and J is TRBJ2-5; D uncertain. V lost 1 base and J 2 bases, leaving 6 bases between the germline ends. The germline V gene encodes CDR1 SGHRS and CDR2 YFSETQ. The CDR3 has 13 residues.

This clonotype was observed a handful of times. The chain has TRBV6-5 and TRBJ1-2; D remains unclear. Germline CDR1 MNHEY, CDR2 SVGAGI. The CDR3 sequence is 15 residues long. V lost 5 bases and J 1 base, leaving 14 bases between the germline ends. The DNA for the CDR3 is TGTGCCAGCAGTATTGCCGGGAGAGTTAACTATGGCTACACCTTC. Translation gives CASSIAGRVNYGYTF.